This T cell receptor (beta chain) derives from a study of molecular identifiers for immune sequencing clone quantification. Points from the study as a whole: More than 97% of effector molecules, versus under 1% of naive-cell molecules, belonged to clones above 20 RNA copies.

At least ten counts were recorded for this clonotype. What it recognizes is unknown. Preparation of naive CD8 libraries involved roughly 20,000 to 1,100,000 sorted cells and 10%, 30% or 50% RNA. TCRdb called the PCR reads again in MiXCR, with one record for every CDR3 protein. The table lists over 9,000 distinct CDR3 sequences, over 13% of them singletons. The CDR3 is 16 amino acids. V gave up 0 bases and J gave up 2 bases; unmatched junction bases: 5. CDR1 DFQATT and CDR2 SNEGSKA come from the germline V gene (reference sequence). This rearrangement joins TRBV20-1 to TRBJ2-5; 11 nucleotides agree with TRBD2. The TCR sequence derives from a human donor in good health. Some libraries in this study had Jurkat cell RNA spiked in. Input material: naive CD8+ T cells from blood, with Jurkat cell RNA spiked in. Documented subset: FACS-sorted CD8+CD4-CCR7+CD45RA+ naive T cells. The CDR3 DNA follows: TGCAGTGCTAGAGAGTCTAGACTAGCGGGACAAGAGACCCAGTACTTC. Its protein is CSARESRLAGQETQYF.